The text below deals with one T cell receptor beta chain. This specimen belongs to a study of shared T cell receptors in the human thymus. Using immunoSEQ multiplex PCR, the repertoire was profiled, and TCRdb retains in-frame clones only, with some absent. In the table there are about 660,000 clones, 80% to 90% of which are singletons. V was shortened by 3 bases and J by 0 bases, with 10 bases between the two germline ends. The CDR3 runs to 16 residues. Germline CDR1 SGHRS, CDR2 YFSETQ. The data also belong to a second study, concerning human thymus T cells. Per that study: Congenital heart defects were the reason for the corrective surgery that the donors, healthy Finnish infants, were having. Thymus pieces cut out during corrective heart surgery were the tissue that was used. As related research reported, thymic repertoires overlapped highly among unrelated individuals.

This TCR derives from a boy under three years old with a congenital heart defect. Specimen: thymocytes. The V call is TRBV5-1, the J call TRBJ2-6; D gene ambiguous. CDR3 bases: TGCGCCAGCAGCTCTAACACAGACTCTGGGGCCAACGTCCTGACTTTC. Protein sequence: CASSSNTDSGANVLTF.